The source of this T cell receptor beta chain is a study of tumor-infiltrating lymphocytes in primary liver carcinoma. Out of unsorted whole blood came the blood RNA, and germline DNA was extracted as well. The patients lived with chronic HBV infection and had not yet received any treatment. Trimming cost V 1 base and J 2 bases, with 9 bases left between them. The CDR3 contains 13 residues. Germline V gene lookup returns CDR1 SQVTM and CDR2 ANQGSEA. Total RNA amounting to 500 ng was the source from which TCR beta cDNA was made with a constant-region primer. Three nested multiplex PCR rounds, a slightly modified ARM-PCR, produced the libraries for TCR beta. A C-beta reverse primer was combined with TRBV1-TRBV30 forward primers in the first two PCR rounds, and each round had roughly 11 cycles. MiXCR, applied by TCRdb to the multiplex PCR reads, yields one record per CDR3 protein. There are about 180,000 distinct CDR3 sequences in the sample; about 60% occur only once, and under 75% lies in the top ten.

General study points: The overlap of tumor-adjacent and tumor-blood pairs was smaller than that of tumor region pairs. Tumors significantly exceeded blood in top-250-clone fraction (p = 0.039).

On this clonotype itself: Its antigen is not identified.

The sequence derives from a man between 40 and 49 years old with primary liver carcinoma and hepatitis B virus infection. V usage is TRBV29-1 and J usage is TRBJ2-7; D remains unclear. Sample: peripheral blood. The CDR3 loop is CSVEGAKPYEQYF. As DNA, the CDR3 is TGCAGCGTTGAAGGTGCAAAGCCCTACGAGCAGTACTTC.